These 18 T cell receptor beta chains were sequenced from one sample in a study of CD8 T cells in Susac syndrome. cDNA came from approximately 0.5 to 1 ug RNA primed by random hexamers. TCRdb recomputed calls from the immunoSEQ multiplex PCR reads with MiXCR, one row per CDR3 protein. The data show 110,000 or so distinct CDR3 sequences, 96% seen once. The sample was CD4+ T cells from PBMCs. These TCRs come from a human donor in good health.

The V gene is TRBV7-9, the J gene TRBJ2-5; D is perhaps TRBD1 (5 bases). The CDR3 spans 15 residues. V gave up 0 bases and J gave up 1 base, with 9 bases separating them. The germline V gene encodes CDR1 SEHNR and CDR2 FQNEAQ (reference sequence). In DNA form, the CDR3 reads TGTGCCAGCAGCTTAGCGCCCAGGGTCCAAGAGACCCAGTACTTC. This translates into CASSLAPRVQETQYF. The full variable domain, in which reference TRBV7-9 and TRBJ2-5 provide the parts outside the CDR3, is DTGVSQNPRHKITKRGQNVTFRCDPISEHNRLYWYRQTLGQGPEFLTYFQNEAQLEKSRLLSDRFSAERPKGSFSTLEIQRTEQGDSAMYLCASSLAPRVQETQYFGPGTRLLVL.

The V call is TRBV6-2 or TRBV6-3, the J call TRBJ1-1; the D is unclear. This CDR3 has 13 residues. V was trimmed by 7 bases and J by 6 bases, leaving 15 bases between them. Germline lookup yields CDR1 MNHEY and CDR2 SVGEGT. CDR3 DNA: TGTGCCAGCAATGGGGTCAAAAGGGCTGAAGCTTTCTTT. Residues: CASNGVKRAEAFF.

In its sample, this clonotype was seen once. V and J are TRBV28 and TRBJ2-4; 9 bases fit TRBD2. Germline CDR1 is MDHEN and CDR2 is SYDVKM. The CDR3 is 15 residues long. The ends lost 1 base at V and 8 bases at J; junction bases unmatched: 6. CDR3 nucleotide sequence: TGTGCCAGCAGTTTATATGCGGGGGGGGCGGACATTCAGTACTTC. Translation gives CASSLYAGGADIQYF.

This chain links TRBV30 with TRBJ1-1; D possibly corresponds to TRBD1 (6 bases). V lost 4 bases to trimming and J lost 3 bases, with 18 bases between them. The CDR3 length is 15 residues. In germline, CDR1 is GTSNPN, CDR2 SVGIG (reference sequence). The CDR3: CAWTLLPEGDTEAFF. For the CDR3, the DNA is TGTGCCTGGACGCTGCTCCCGGAGGGGGACACTGAAGCTTTCTTT.

The V and J genes are TRBV24-1 and TRBJ2-3; possible D gene TRBD1, 6 bases. V lost 9 bases and J 2 bases, leaving 11 bases between the germline ends. The CDR3 loop spans 13 amino acids. Germline CDR1 and CDR2: KGHDR and SFDVKD. For the CDR3, the DNA is TGTGCCACCGGGGACAAACCCACAGATACGCAGTATTTT. This translates into CATGDKPTDTQYF.

V and J are TRBV13 and TRBJ1-2; 8 nucleotides line up with TRBD1. CDR1 and CDR2 from the germline V gene are PRHDT and FYEKMQ (reference sequence). The J segment lost 7 bases and the V segment lost 4 bases, leaving 2 bases of the junction unmatched. The CDR3 is 12 residues long. The CDR3 DNA reads TGTGCCAGCAGCTGGACAGGGCGTGGCTACACCTTC. As protein: CASSWTGRGYTF.

This rearrangement joins TRBV27 to TRBJ2-7, with 7 bases lining up with TRBD1. Germline assignment: CDR1 MNHEY and CDR2 SMNVEV (reference sequence). V gave up 2 bases and J gave up 3 bases; unmatched junction bases: 7. CDR3 length: 15 amino acids. The CDR3 loop is CASSLKAGGVYEQYF. For the CDR3, the DNA is TGTGCCAGCAGTTTAAAGGCAGGGGGTGTCTACGAGCAGTACTTC.

This chain connects TRBV3-1 to TRBJ1-4; no reliable D call. Germline CDR1 LGHDT, CDR2 YNNKEL (reference sequence). V shed 0 bases and J shed 7 bases, with 12 bases lying between them. The CDR3 extends over 15 amino acids. CDR3 protein: CASSQDLGRFEKLFF. The CDR3 coding sequence is TGTGCCAGCAGCCAAGATCTAGGGCGGTTTGAAAAACTGTTTTTT.

This chain connects TRBV19 to TRBJ2-1, with TRBD1 matching 7 bases. CDR3 length equals 16 residues. The ends lost 7 bases at V and 7 bases at J; junction bases unmatched: 16. Looked up from germline, CDR1 is LNHDA and CDR2 is SQIVND (reference sequence). Here the CDR3 reads CASTSTGLAGSNEQFF. DNA for the CDR3: TGTGCCAGTACCTCGACAGGGTTGGCTGGGTCGAATGAGCAGTTCTTC.

The V call is TRBV5-1, the J call TRBJ2-1; TRBD2 matches at 9 bases. This CDR3 has 16 amino acids. The V segment lost 1 base and the J segment 4 bases; nucleotides outside the gene matches: 6. Germline loops: CDR1 SGHRS, CDR2 YFSETQ. The CDR3 loop reads CASSLTGLAEYNEQFF. The CDR3 region has the DNA TGCGCCAGCAGCTTGACGGGACTAGCTGAATACAATGAGCAGTTCTTC. The whole variable domain, remainder taken from reference TRBV5-1 and TRBJ2-1, is KAGVTQTPRYLIKTRGQQVTLSCSPISGHRSVSWYQQTPGQGLQFLFEYFSETQRNKGNFPGRFSGRQFSNSRSEMNVSTLELGDSALYLCASSLTGLAEYNEQFFGPGTRLTVL.

This chain links TRBV3-1 with TRBJ2-5; D possibly corresponds to TRBD2 (5 bases). Trimming pared 3 bases from V and 3 bases from J, leaving 17 bases between. In germline, CDR1 is LGHDT, CDR2 YNNKEL (reference sequence). CDR3 length: 16 residues. The CDR3 nucleotides are TGTGCCAGCAGCCAGAGGGCGCCCGGGTCGGAAGAGACCCAGTACTTC. The encoded protein is CASSQRAPGSEETQYF.

V is TRBV5-1 and J is TRBJ1-2; no definite D call. CDR3 length: 12 amino acids. In germline, CDR1 is SGHRS, CDR2 YFSETQ. V gave up 2 bases and J gave up 3 bases, with 5 bases separating them. DNA for the CDR3: TGCGCCAGCAGCTTAGACGACTATGGCTACACCTTC. Protein sequence: CASSLDDYGYTF.

V and J are TRBV7-2 and TRBJ1-2; TRBD1 is a possible D gene (5 bases). The ends were cut back, 5 bases at V and 8 bases at J, with 24 bases in the middle. CDR1 and CDR2 from the germline V gene are SGHTA and FQGNSA. The CDR3 runs to 16 residues. The CDR3 here is CASSPGGSSGRGGYTF. The CDR3 region has the DNA TGTGCCAGCAGCCCTGGCGGTTCGTCGGGGCGAGGCGGCTACACCTTC.

The chain employs TRBV12-3 or TRBV12-4 and TRBJ2-1; 12 nucleotides align to TRBD2. The CDR3 contains 15 residues. V was pared by 6 bases and J by 4 bases, with 4 bases of the junction left unmatched. The CDR3 nucleotides are TGTGCCAGCAGCCCTGGGACTAGCGGGTACAATGAGCAGTTCTTC. It yields the protein CASSPGTSGYNEQFF.

This clonotype occurred once. CDR3 residues: CASSLPGGGTGELFF. Here the CDR3 DNA reads TGCGCCAGCAGCCTGCCCGGGGGGGGCACCGGGGAGCTGTTTTTT. This rearrangement joins TRBV5-1 to TRBJ2-2, with 8 bases aligning to TRBD2. The CDR3 loop spans 15 amino acids. The ends lost 4 bases at V and 4 bases at J; junction bases unmatched: 6. Germline V gene lookup returns CDR1 SGHRS and CDR2 YFSETQ.

The chain combines TRBV2 with TRBJ2-5; D is uncertain. The CDR3 runs to 13 residues. Deletions cut 6 bases from V and 5 bases from J, with 13 bases between. The germline CDR1 and CDR2 sequences are SNHLY and FYNNEI. CDR3 sequence: CASRIWFGETQYF. DNA of the CDR3: TGTGCCAGCAGGATCTGGTTCGGGGAGACCCAGTACTTC.

The chain couples TRBV29-1 to TRBJ2-2; D uncertain. The V gene's germline CDR1 is SQVTM and CDR2 ANQGSEA. The CDR3 length is 13 residues. V was pared by 0 bases and J by 6 bases, with 8 bases between. The CDR3 sequence is CSVEDGPPGELFF. The CDR3 DNA is TGCAGCGTTGAAGATGGGCCCCCCGGGGAGCTGTTTTTT.

This clonotype was counted a single time. The chain is built from TRBV2 and TRBJ1-1; D ambiguous. Germline loops: CDR1 SNHLY, CDR2 FYNNEI. Trimming removed 7 bases at V and 1 base at J, with 7 bases between. The CDR3 is made up of 12 amino acids. CDR3 amino acids: CASTGENTEAFF. The CDR3, as DNA: TGTGCCAGCACCGGGGAGAACACTGAAGCTTTCTTT.